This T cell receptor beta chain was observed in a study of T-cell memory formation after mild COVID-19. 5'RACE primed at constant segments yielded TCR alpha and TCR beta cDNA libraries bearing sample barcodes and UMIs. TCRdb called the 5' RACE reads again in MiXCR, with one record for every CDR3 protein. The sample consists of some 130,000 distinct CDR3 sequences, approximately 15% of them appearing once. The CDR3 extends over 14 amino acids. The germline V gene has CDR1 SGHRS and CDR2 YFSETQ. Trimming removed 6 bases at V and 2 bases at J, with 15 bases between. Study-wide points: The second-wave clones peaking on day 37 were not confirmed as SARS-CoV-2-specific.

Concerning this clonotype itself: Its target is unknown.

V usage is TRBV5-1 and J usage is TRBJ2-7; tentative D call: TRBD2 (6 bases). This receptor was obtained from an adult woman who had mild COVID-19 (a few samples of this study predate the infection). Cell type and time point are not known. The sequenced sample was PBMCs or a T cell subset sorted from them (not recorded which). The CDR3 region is CASTASGGTYEQYF. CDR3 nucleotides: TGCGCCAGCACCGCGAGTGGAGGGACCTACGAGCAGTACTTC.